The present T cell receptor (beta chain) was sequenced within a study of identical twins (dated by TCRdb to the mid-2010s). Regarding the study in general: To test whether fetal clonotypes persist, the study used deep sequencing on TCR alpha and beta repertoires from monozygotic twins, unrelated adults of various ages, and cord blood. To rule out contamination, replicate twin experiments were performed at different times with different library preparation protocols. The paper's findings and limits, for the study overall: Abundant cord blood beta clonotypes had fewer insertions, young adult naive repertoires showed a similar but weaker trend, and memory repertoires showed no such trend. Zero-insertion analyses could be partly confounded by invariant T cells such as MAIT and iNKT, although diverse VJ usage argued against such confounding for most clonotypes. Compared with coincidental sharing between unrelated individuals, out-of-frame TCR alpha sequences shared between twins showed an excess of sequences with low generation probability. A weaker excess of twin sharing was found in beta out-of-frame sequences because the signal-to-noise ratio was lowered by fewer shared sequences. Because the same donors could not be followed over many years, conclusions were based on cross-sectional statistical analysis. In monozygotic twins, out-of-frame TCR alpha sharing was systematically underestimated by recombination models, although the models agreed with sharing between unrelated individuals.

There are 12 amino acids in the CDR3, from cysteine to phenylalanine inclusive. Only the CDR3 DNA stays, 36 bases, in frame from base 1. Between the V and J ends, shortened by 8 bases and 5 bases respectively, the junction contains 9 bases. Based on the germline V gene, the CDR1 and CDR2 sequences are ENHRY and SYGVKD. Preparation of the library involved 5' RACE. Sequencer: Illumina HiSeq 2000. Template switching added a universal primer binding site, and the final cDNA carried a unique molecular identifier that allowed TCR cDNA molecules to be counted accurately. Specific primers in the conserved constant-segment region were used to synthesize first-strand cDNA for the TCR alpha and beta chains. Each cDNA library was double barcoded, with a SMART-Mk sample barcode plus Illumina barcodes, to control for contamination. TruSeq adapter sequences and Illumina sample barcodes were added in two successive PCR steps. The TCR alpha and beta cDNA libraries were sequenced on the Illumina HiSeq platform using custom primers. In the authors' own workflow: Unique molecular identifiers were extracted from raw reads with MiGEC, and CDR3 positions were determined with MiXCR. Recombination models were inferred per individual with the repgenHMM and IGoR tools using an EM algorithm. The tcR package in R was used for shared clonotype analysis, with sharing normalized by the product of cloneset sizes. To study raw recombination without the effects of thymic and clonal selection, out-of-frame nonproductive sequences were analyzed. TCRdb cleaned the public reads at Q25 with fastp, built clones with MiXCR and kept in-frame beta chains. Each entry merges the rows of one CDR3 protein and shows their most common DNA and genes. Clone size and V and J calls follow TCRdb, not the original study. Counted in this sample were roughly 750,000 distinct CDR3 sequences; 21% of them appeared once. Jointly, the top ten make up more than 4% of the sample.

Only healthy Caucasian donors were included. The twin cohort comprised three pairs of female monozygotic twins, all aged roughly 18 to 29 years. RNA for TCR libraries was isolated from peripheral blood mononuclear cells. This clonotype has at least ten counts. No antigen is known for it. Base qualities were left out, and no much larger clone turns up one base away. The data also belong to a second study, concerning T cells expressing NK-cell markers. As the second publication notes: In sorted CD3+CD56+NKG2C+, CD3+CD56+NKG2C- and CD3+CD56-NKG2C+ T-cell subsets from several donors, TCR beta-chain repertoires were profiled. Among the eight sequenced donors, only one was HCMV-seronegative, while the other seven were HCMV-seropositive. In several experiments an anti-gammadeltaTCR antibody was added to restrict sorting to alphabetaTCR-expressing T cells. In roughly 6 donors, the dominant CD3+CD56+NKG2C+ clonotypes ranked among the top 10 CD8+ clonotypes, making up roughly 1.0-8% of CD8+ T cells. Those dominant clonotypes were again the most abundant among CD3+CD56-NKG2C+ cells in a handful of donors, at about 25-60.1%. Whether the expanded NKG2C-expressing T cell clones were specific for HCMV antigens was left unclear. Randomly selected healthy volunteers, three men and five women, were used as the eight sequenced donors. HCMV-specific IgG was detected in serum with a commercial ELISA kit to determine HCMV serostatus. Bulk peripheral blood T-cell repertoires were additionally sequenced from unsorted PBMC for over 5 donors. MIGEC was used to demultiplex reads and group reads by UMI, and MiTCR was used to assemble and quantify clonotypes. To exclude erroneous sequences, any TCR cDNA sequence not supported by at least two reads was discarded. Downstream repertoire analysis used the tcR package, and clonotypes were matched across fractions by CDR3 nucleotide sequence plus V segment. VDJmatch was used to annotate antigen specificity against VDJdb, with one amino acid substitution in CDR3 permitted.

The receptor was isolated from a woman under 30 in good health. The rearrangement joined TRBV10-3 to TRBJ2-2; confidence is insufficient to name the D gene. Sample: PBMCs. In nucleotide form, the sequence is TGTGCCATCCTAAACGGAACCGGGGAGCTGTTTTTT. Translated, it reads CAILNGTGELFF.